This T cell receptor (beta chain) was captured by sequencing in a study of T cells and Merkel cell carcinoma outcomes. About this clone itself: Its target is unknown.

Assay: immunoSEQ multiplex PCR; the TCRdb copy retains only in-frame clones and omits some. In the table there are about 15,000 clones, about four fifths of which are singletons. Whole-study findings and limits: Repertoire plus T-cell density reportedly predicted Merkel cell carcinoma outcomes.

The CDR3 runs 16 residues. Germline assignment: CDR1 LNHNV and CDR2 YYDKDF (reference sequence). Trimming pared 4 bases from V and 4 bases from J, leaving 17 bases between. The sequenced material came from tumor tissue from Merkel cell carcinoma. This sequence joins TRBV15 and TRBJ1-5; D unclear. This TCR came from a human donor with Merkel cell carcinoma. CDR3 region: CATSNIIYGDNQPQHF. CDR3 in DNA: TGTGCCACCAGCAATATCATTTACGGGGATAATCAGCCCCAGCATTTT.